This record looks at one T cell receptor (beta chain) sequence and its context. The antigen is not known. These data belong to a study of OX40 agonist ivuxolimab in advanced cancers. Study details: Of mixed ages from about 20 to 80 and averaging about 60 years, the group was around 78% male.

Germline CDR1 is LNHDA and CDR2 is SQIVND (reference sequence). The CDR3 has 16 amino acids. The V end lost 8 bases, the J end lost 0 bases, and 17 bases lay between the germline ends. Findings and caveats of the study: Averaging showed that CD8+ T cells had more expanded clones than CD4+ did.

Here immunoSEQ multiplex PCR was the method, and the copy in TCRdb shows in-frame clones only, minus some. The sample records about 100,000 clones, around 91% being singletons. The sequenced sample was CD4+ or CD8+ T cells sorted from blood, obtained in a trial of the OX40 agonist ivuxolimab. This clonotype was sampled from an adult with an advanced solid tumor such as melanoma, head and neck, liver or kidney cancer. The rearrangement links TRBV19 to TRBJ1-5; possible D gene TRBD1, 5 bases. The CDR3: CASRTGPGYSNQPQHF. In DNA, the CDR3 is TGTGCCAGTCGGACGGGGCCTGGGTATAGCAATCAGCCCCAGCATTTT. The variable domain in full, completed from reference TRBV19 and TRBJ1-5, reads DGGITQSPKYLFRKEGQNVTLSCEQNLNHDAMYWYRQDPGQGLRLIYYSQIVNDFQKGDIAEGYSVSREKKESFPLTVTSAQKNPTAFYLCASRTGPGYSNQPQHFGDGTRLSIL.